These 30 T cell receptor beta chains came from one sample sequenced in a study of blood T cell repertoires in COVID-19. The table came from immunoSEQ multiplex PCR; TCRdb's copy has only in-frame clones and leaves some out. The table shows about 270,000 clones, with 81% occurring only once. The source material was peripheral blood. Receptor source: a woman aged 55-70 years with active or convalescent COVID-19.

This clone was observed a single time. The gene calls are TRBV9 and TRBJ2-3; D is uncertain. Germline V gene data show CDR1 as SGDLS and CDR2 as YYNGEE. V dropped 4 bases and J dropped 1 base, with 10 bases sitting between them. This CDR3 has 14 residues. The CDR3 DNA sequence: TGTGCCAGCAGCCCTGGGCCACGCACAGATACGCAGTATTTT. Translation: CASSPGPRTDTQYF. Full variable domain (outside the CDR3, taken from reference TRBV9 and TRBJ2-3): DSGVTQTPKHLITATGQRVTLRCSPRSGDLSVYWYQQSLDQGLQFLIQYYNGEERAKGNILERFSAQQFPDLHSELNLSSLELGDSALYFCASSPGPRTDTQYFGPGTRLTVL.

V is TRBV9 and J is TRBJ2-5; 8 bases are a match to TRBD1. Germline CDR1 and CDR2: SGDLS and YYNGEE. The ends lost 3 bases at V and 9 bases at J; junction bases unmatched: 7. The CDR3 sequence is 13 residues long. DNA for the CDR3: TGTGCCAGCAGCGGAGGGACAGGAGGGGCCCAGTACTTC. It is translated as CASSGGTGGAQYF.

This chain connects TRBV7-9 to TRBJ2-5; D possibly corresponds to TRBD1 (6 bases). V lost 4 bases and J 5 bases, leaving 14 bases between the germline ends. CDR3 size: 14 residues. Germline lookup yields CDR1 SEHNR and CDR2 FQNEAQ (reference sequence). Here the CDR3 DNA reads TGTGCCAGCAGCTCGACAGGAAACTTGGAGACCCAGTACTTC. Residues: CASSSTGNLETQYF.

A few counts support this clone. The V call is TRBV18, the J call TRBJ2-1; tentative D call: TRBD2 (6 bases). Germline V lookup: CDR1 KGHSH, CDR2 LQKENI. The CDR3 is 16 residues long. Trimming cost V 3 bases and J 8 bases, with 20 bases left between them. CDR3 nucleotides: TGTGCCAGCTCACCTCAACCCACTCCCGGAGGGGATGAGCAGTTCTTC. Its protein is CASSPQPTPGGDEQFF. Combining the CDR3 with reference TRBV18 and TRBJ2-1 gives the whole variable domain NAGVMQNPRHLVRRRGQEARLRCSPMKGHSHVYWYRQLPEEGLKFMVYLQKENIIDESGMPKERFSAEFPKEGPSILRIQQVVRGDSAAYFCASSPQPTPGGDEQFFGPGTRLTVL.

V is TRBV28 and J is TRBJ2-7; 7 bases agree with TRBD1. The CDR3 sequence is 14 residues long. V trimming: 4 bases; J trimming: 5 bases; junction bases outside the gene matches: 8. The V gene's germline CDR1 is MDHEN and CDR2 SYDVKM. CDR3 amino acids: CASSSGQGVHEQYF. The CDR3 DNA reads TGTGCCAGCAGTTCAGGCCAGGGGGTGCACGAGCAGTACTTC.

This chain uses TRBV10-3 with TRBJ2-2; the match to TRBD2 covers 9 bases. Germline CDR1 and CDR2: ENHRY and SYGVKD. V lost 2 bases, J lost 5 bases, and 6 bases stayed unmatched. CDR3 length: 16 residues. CDR3 loop: CAISENSGGGTGELFF. CDR3 DNA sequence: TGTGCCATCAGTGAGAATAGCGGGGGAGGAACCGGGGAGCTGTTTTTT.

The chain employs TRBV6-5 and TRBJ2-7; 8 bases agree with TRBD1. With V trimmed by 6 bases and J by 2 bases, 9 bases remained unmatched. The CDR3 has 15 residues. CDR1 is MNHEY, CDR2 SVGAGI, per germline. CDR3 protein: CASRDRDSQTYEQYF. The CDR3 nucleotides read TGTGCCAGCAGGGACAGGGATTCTCAAACCTACGAGCAGTACTTC.

J is TRBJ1-2 and V is TRBV23-1, with D unresolved. TRBV23-1 is an open reading frame whose function is uncertain. This CDR3 has 17 residues. Trimming cost V 3 bases and J 4 bases, with 21 bases left between them. The CDR3 DNA follows: TGCGCCAGCAGTCACCGTGTCCCGGGAGCGCGGTTCTATGGCTACACCTTC. It codes for CASSHRVPGARFYGYTF.

The chain combines TRBV7-6 with TRBJ2-2, with 9 nucleotides matching TRBD1. The CDR3 is 15 residues long. Trimming cost V 5 bases and J 7 bases; bases outside gene matches: 8. CDR1 is SGHVS and CDR2 is FNYEAQ in the germline V gene. The chain's CDR3 is CASSTGQGRLGELFF. CDR3 DNA sequence: TGTGCCAGCAGCACGGGACAGGGTAGGCTCGGGGAGCTGTTTTTT.

There are a few counts of this clone. The V gene is TRBV28, the J gene TRBJ2-7; D is possibly TRBD2 (7 bases). CDR3 length: 15 amino acids. Germline V gene data show CDR1 as MDHEN and CDR2 as SYDVKM. Trimming pared 1 base from V and 11 bases from J, leaving 21 bases between. In nucleotides, the CDR3 is TGTGCCAGCAGTTTATCCGGGCTGGGGGGGGGCGAAGAGTACTTC. Translation gives CASSLSGLGGGEEYF.

The rearrangement links TRBV19 to TRBJ2-5; 12 bases line up with TRBD2. J gave up 4 bases and V 4 bases, and 10 bases lay outside the gene matches. The CDR3 covers 17 residues. Germline V lookup: CDR1 LNHDA, CDR2 SQIVND (reference sequence). The CDR3 DNA is TGTGCCAGTAGTAGACGTCTAGCGGGGGGGTCCGGAGAGACCCAGTACTTC. It translates to CASSRRLAGGSGETQYF.

The gene calls are TRBV5-5 and TRBJ1-6, with no clear D. The CDR3 spans 16 residues. In germline, CDR1 is SGHKS, CDR2 YYEKEE (reference sequence). The V and J ends lost 1 base and 0 bases respectively, with 8 bases between them. The CDR3 region has the DNA TGTGCCAGCAGCTTGTTCCATTCCTCCTATAATTCACCCCTCCACTTT. It specifies CASSLFHSSYNSPLHF.

This clone was seen more than once but under ten times. The chain combines TRBV27 with TRBJ2-5; weak D call: TRBD1 (5 bases). Trimming took off 4 bases at V and 5 bases at J, with 20 bases between the two ends. The CDR3 is 16 residues long. Germline V gene data show CDR1 as MNHEY and CDR2 as SMNVEV (reference sequence). As DNA, the CDR3 is TGTGCCAGCAGTTCAATCCCTGGTCAGGGCAGGGAGACCCAGTACTTC. Residues: CASSSIPGQGRETQYF.

This clone was counted between two and nine times. The chain combines TRBV4-1 with TRBJ2-3; D unclear. Germline CDR1 is MGHRA and CDR2 is YSYEKL. V gave up 4 bases and J gave up 0 bases, with 8 bases separating them. There are 14 residues in the CDR3. CDR3 nucleotide sequence: TGCGCCAGCAGCCCCTGGCCGAGCACAGATACGCAGTATTTT. Translation: CASSPWPSTDTQYF.

This chain links TRBV7-9 with TRBJ1-4, with D possibly TRBD1 on 6 matching bases. V was trimmed by 4 bases and J by 1 base, leaving 16 bases between them. Germline CDR1 reads SEHNR; CDR2 reads FQNEAQ (reference sequence). The length of the CDR3 is 17 residues. CDR3 amino acids: CASSSLTGRGTNEKLFF. CDR3 DNA: TGTGCCAGCAGCTCCTTGACAGGAAGGGGAACTAATGAAAAACTGTTTTTT.

The rearrangement joins TRBV11-2 to TRBJ2-3; D is perhaps TRBD2 (7 bases). The CDR3 runs to 16 residues. With 1 base removed from V and 6 bases from J, the gap between germline ends came to 17 bases. Germline lookup yields CDR1 SGHAT and CDR2 FQNNGV. The CDR3 nucleotides are TGTGCCAGCAGCTTAGTTGGCGGGGGCGTTCAGGATACGCAGTATTTT. This gives the protein CASSLVGGGVQDTQYF.

The gene calls are TRBV30 and TRBJ2-1; perhaps TRBD2 as D (5 bases). V was shortened by 1 base and J by 2 bases, with 12 bases between the two germline ends. Germline assignment: CDR1 GTSNPN and CDR2 SVGIG (reference sequence). This CDR3 is built from 15 residues. The CDR3 DNA reads as TGTGCCTGGAGTGACGGGGTAGGGACCTACAATGAGCAGTTCTTC. This encodes CAWSDGVGTYNEQFF. Together with reference TRBV30 and TRBJ2-1, the CDR3 gives the full variable domain: SQTIHQWPATLVQPVGSPLSLECTVEGTSNPNLYWYRQAAGRGLQLLFYSVGIGQISSEVPQNLSASRPQDRQFILSSKKLLLSDSGFYLCAWSDGVGTYNEQFFGPGTRLTVL.

CDR3 in amino acids: CASSSGSIGSYTEAFF. The CDR3 DNA reads as TGCGCCAGCAGCTCGGGTTCGATAGGAAGTTACACTGAAGCTTTCTTT. The chain is built from TRBV5-1 and TRBJ1-1; D is unresolved. The V end lost 3 bases, the J end lost 3 bases, and 18 bases lay between the germline ends. The germline CDR1 and CDR2 sequences are SGHRS and YFSETQ. The CDR3 spans 16 residues.

The gene calls are TRBV14 and TRBJ2-7; D unclear. There are 11 residues in the CDR3. Germline CDR1 is SGHDN and CDR2 is FVKESK. Trimming took off 3 bases at V and 6 bases at J, with 6 bases between the two ends. CDR3 coding DNA: TGTGCCAGCAGCCACGGTGGCGAGCAGTACTTC. It translates to CASSHGGEQYF.

The V call is TRBV30, the J call TRBJ1-4, with D unresolved. With 6 bases removed from V and 2 bases from J, the gap between germline ends came to 10 bases. The CDR3 runs 13 residues. The germline gives CDR1 GTSNPN, CDR2 SVGIG (reference sequence). Here the CDR3 DNA reads TGTGCCTGCAGAGGGCAGACTAATGAAAAACTGTTTTTT. As protein: CACRGQTNEKLFF. Full variable domain (outside the CDR3, taken from reference TRBV30 and TRBJ1-4): SQTIHQWPATLVQPVGSPLSLECTVEGTSNPNLYWYRQAAGRGLQLLFYSVGIGQISSEVPQNLSASRPQDRQFILSSKKLLLSDSGFYLCACRGQTNEKLFFGSGTQLSVL.

The chain employs TRBV27 and TRBJ1-1; TRBD1 agrees at 7 bases. In germline, CDR1 is MNHEY, CDR2 SMNVEV (reference sequence). After removal of 2 bases from V and 2 bases from J, the junction contained 2 bases not matched to a gene. This CDR3 contains 14 residues. The CDR3 sequence is CASSLNRGNTEAFF. CDR3 bases: TGTGCCAGCAGTTTAAACAGGGGTAACACTGAAGCTTTCTTT.

The J gene is TRBJ1-2, the V gene TRBV10-2; 8 nucleotides align to TRBD1. Trimming at V came to 5 bases and at J to 5 bases, leaving 7 bases not matched to a gene. The CDR3 totals 14 residues. The germline V gene encodes CDR1 WSHSY and CDR2 SAAADI. This CDR3 is CASSRTTGVYGYTF. CDR3 coding DNA: TGCGCCAGCAGTCGCACGACAGGGGTATATGGCTACACCTTC.

This clone was seen a few times. The chain employs TRBV10-1 and TRBJ2-1; D may be TRBD2 (7 bases). V lost 5 bases and J lost 0, with 11 bases in between. The CDR3 spans 15 residues. Germline loops: CDR1 WNHNN, CDR2 SYGVQD (reference sequence). CDR3 coding DNA: TGCGCCAGCAGTCCGGGGGGCCACTCCTACAATGAGCAGTTCTTC. It yields the protein CASSPGGHSYNEQFF.

The chain has TRBV25-1 and TRBJ1-4, with D possibly being TRBD1 (5 bases). Per germline, CDR1 MGHDK and CDR2 SYGVNS. Trimming stripped 4 bases from V and 3 bases from J, with 9 bases between. The CDR3 spans 14 residues. CDR3 sequence: CASSGRVANEKLFF. Written as DNA, the CDR3 is TGTGCCAGCAGTGGCAGGGTGGCTAATGAAAAACTGTTTTTT. The full variable domain, in which reference TRBV25-1 and TRBJ1-4 provide the parts outside the CDR3, is EADIYQTPRYLVIGTGKKITLECSQTMGHDKMYWYQQDPGMELHLIHYSYGVNSTEKGDLSSESTVSRIRTEHFPLTLESARPSHTSQYLCASSGRVANEKLFFGSGTQLSVL.

CDR3 DNA: TGTGCCAGCAGCCCCCCCATCCCGGGGGGCCAGAGTGCACGGGAGACCCAGTACTTC. It yields the protein CASSPPIPGGQSARETQYF. This chain joins TRBV7-2 and TRBJ2-5; the D gene is possibly TRBD2 (7 bases). Germline values: CDR1 SGHTA, CDR2 FQGNSA. This CDR3 contains 19 residues. Trimming took 5 bases from V and 5 from J, leaving 30 bases between them.

The chain joins TRBV6-5 to TRBJ1-2; tentative D call: TRBD1 (6 bases). CDR1 MNHEY and CDR2 SVGAGI come from the germline V gene. The germline V and J ends were trimmed by 5 bases and 3 bases, with 16 bases remaining between them. The CDR3 sequence is 15 residues long. CDR3 DNA: TGTGCCAGCAGTCGCACCCGTAGACAGGACTATGGCTACACCTTC. This codes for CASSRTRRQDYGYTF.

The rearrangement links TRBV2 to TRBJ1-5; no clear D. V lost 3 bases and J lost 4, with 10 bases in between. The germline gives CDR1 SNHLY, CDR2 FYNNEI. There are 14 residues in the CDR3. The CDR3 spells CASSEEFKNQPQHF. The CDR3 DNA reads as TGTGCCAGCAGTGAGGAGTTCAAAAATCAGCCCCAGCATTTT.

V usage is TRBV7-2 and J usage is TRBJ2-3; 8 nucleotides match TRBD1. Trimming took 4 bases from V and 4 from J; bases not matched to a gene: 4. Looked up from germline, CDR1 is SGHTA and CDR2 is FQGNSA. The length of the CDR3 is 14 residues. CDR3 DNA: TGTGCCAGCAGCTCAGGGGGCTGGGCAGATACGCAGTATTTT. Encoded protein: CASSSGGWADTQYF.

The chain couples TRBV19 to TRBJ2-3; D perhaps matches TRBD2 (5 bases). In germline, CDR1 is LNHDA, CDR2 SQIVND (reference sequence). The V end was cut by 7 bases, the J end by 0 bases, with 14 bases between. The CDR3 spans 15 residues. The CDR3 reads CASTPVGVSTDTQYF. Here the CDR3 DNA reads TGTGCCAGTACTCCCGTGGGAGTGAGCACAGATACGCAGTATTTT.

The V and J genes are TRBV5-4 and TRBJ1-2; the D gene is possibly TRBD1 (6 bases). CDR1 and CDR2 (germline): SGHNT, YYREEE (reference sequence). This CDR3 has 13 amino acids. The germline V and J ends were trimmed by 4 bases and 6 bases, with 13 bases remaining between them. CDR3 bases: TGTGCCAGCAGCGCTTCGGGGGGCCATGGCTACACCTTC. Protein: CASSASGGHGYTF. The full variable domain, completed using reference TRBV5-4 and TRBJ1-2, is ETGVTQSPTHLIKTRGQQVTLRCSSQSGHNTVSWYQQALGQGPQFIFQYYREEENGRGNFPPRFSGLQFPNYSSELNVNALELDDSALYLCASSASGGHGYTFGSGTRLTVV.